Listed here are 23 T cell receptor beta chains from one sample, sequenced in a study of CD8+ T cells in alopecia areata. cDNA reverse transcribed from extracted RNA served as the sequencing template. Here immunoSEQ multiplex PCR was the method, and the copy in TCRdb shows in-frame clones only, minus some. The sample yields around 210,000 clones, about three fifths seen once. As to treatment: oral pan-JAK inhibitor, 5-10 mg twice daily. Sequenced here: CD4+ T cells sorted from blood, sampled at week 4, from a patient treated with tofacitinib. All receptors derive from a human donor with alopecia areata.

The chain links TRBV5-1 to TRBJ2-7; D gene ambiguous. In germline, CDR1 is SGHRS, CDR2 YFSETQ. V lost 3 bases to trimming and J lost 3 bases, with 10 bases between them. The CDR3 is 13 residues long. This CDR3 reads CASSSQTGYEQYF. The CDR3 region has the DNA TGCGCCAGCAGCTCCCAGACGGGCTACGAGCAGTACTTC.

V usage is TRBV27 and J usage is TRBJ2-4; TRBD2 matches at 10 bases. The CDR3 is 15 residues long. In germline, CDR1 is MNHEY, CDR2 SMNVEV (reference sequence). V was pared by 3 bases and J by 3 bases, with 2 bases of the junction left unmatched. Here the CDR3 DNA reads TGTGCCAGCAGTTTCCTAGCGGGGGACAAAAACATTCAGTACTTC. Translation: CASSFLAGDKNIQYF.

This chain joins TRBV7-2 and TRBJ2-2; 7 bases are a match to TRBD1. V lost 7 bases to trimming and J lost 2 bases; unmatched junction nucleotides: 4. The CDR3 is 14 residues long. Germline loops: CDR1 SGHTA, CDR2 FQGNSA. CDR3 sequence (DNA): TGTGCCAGCACCCGACAGGGTAACACCGGGGAGCTGTTTTTT. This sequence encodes CASTRQGNTGELFF.

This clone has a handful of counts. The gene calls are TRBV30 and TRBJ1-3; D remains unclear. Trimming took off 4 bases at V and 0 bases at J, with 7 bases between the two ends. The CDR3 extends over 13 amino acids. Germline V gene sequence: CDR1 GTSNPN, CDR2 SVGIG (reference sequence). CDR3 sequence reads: CAWTENSGNTIYF. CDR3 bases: TGTGCCTGGACCGAAAACTCTGGAAACACCATATATTTT.

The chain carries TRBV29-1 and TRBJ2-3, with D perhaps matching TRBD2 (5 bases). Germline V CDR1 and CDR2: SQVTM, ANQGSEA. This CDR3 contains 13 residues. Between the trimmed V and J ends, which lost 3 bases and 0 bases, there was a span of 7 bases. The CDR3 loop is CSVEEVSTDTQYF. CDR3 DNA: TGCAGCGTTGAGGAGGTCAGCACAGATACGCAGTATTTT.

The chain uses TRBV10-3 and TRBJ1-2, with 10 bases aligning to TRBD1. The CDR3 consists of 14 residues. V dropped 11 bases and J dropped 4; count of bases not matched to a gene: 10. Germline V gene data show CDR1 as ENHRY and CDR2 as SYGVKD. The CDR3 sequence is CACGGQGSFYGYTF. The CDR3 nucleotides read TGTGCCTGCGGGGGACAGGGGAGTTTCTATGGCTACACCTTC.

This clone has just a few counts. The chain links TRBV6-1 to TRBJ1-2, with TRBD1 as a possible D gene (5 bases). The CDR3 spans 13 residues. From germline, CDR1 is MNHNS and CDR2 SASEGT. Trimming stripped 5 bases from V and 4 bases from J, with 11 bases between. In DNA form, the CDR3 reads TGTGCCAGCAGTCCGGGGACGGGCTATGGCTACACCTTC. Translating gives CASSPGTGYGYTF.

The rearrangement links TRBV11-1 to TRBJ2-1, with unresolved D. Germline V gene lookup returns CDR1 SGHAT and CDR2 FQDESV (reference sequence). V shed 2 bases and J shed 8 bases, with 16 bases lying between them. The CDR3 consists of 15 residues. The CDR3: CASSLSPVSGDEQFF. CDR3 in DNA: TGTGCCAGCAGCTTAAGTCCGGTCTCCGGCGATGAGCAGTTCTTC.

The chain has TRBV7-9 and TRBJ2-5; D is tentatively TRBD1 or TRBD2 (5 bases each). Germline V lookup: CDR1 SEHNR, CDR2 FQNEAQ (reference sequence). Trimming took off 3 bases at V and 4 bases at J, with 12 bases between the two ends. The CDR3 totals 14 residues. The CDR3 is CASSLVSGRETQYF. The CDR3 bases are TGTGCCAGCAGCTTGGTTTCAGGGAGAGAGACCCAGTACTTC.

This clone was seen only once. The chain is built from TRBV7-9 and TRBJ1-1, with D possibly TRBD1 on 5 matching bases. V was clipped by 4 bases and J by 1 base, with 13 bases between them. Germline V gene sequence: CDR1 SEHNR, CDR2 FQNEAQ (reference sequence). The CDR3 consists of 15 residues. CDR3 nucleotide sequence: TGTGCCAGCAGCTCCGCCGCGGGGGGGAACACTGAAGCTTTCTTT. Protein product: CASSSAAGGNTEAFF. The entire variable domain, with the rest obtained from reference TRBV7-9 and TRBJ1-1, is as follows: DTGVSQNPRHKITKRGQNVTFRCDPISEHNRLYWYRQTLGQGPEFLTYFQNEAQLEKSRLLSDRFSAERPKGSFSTLEIQRTEQGDSAMYLCASSSAAGGNTEAFFGQGTRLTVV.

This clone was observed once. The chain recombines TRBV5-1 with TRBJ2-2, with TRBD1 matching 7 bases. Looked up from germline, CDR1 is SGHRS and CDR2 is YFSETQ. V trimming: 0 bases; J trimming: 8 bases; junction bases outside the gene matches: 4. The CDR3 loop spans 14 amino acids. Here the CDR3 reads CASSLDGTAGELFF. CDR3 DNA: TGCGCCAGCAGCTTGGATGGGACAGCGGGGGAGCTGTTTTTT. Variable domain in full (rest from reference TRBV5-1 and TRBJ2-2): KAGVTQTPRYLIKTRGQQVTLSCSPISGHRSVSWYQQTPGQGLQFLFEYFSETQRNKGNFPGRFSGRQFSNSRSEMNVSTLELGDSALYLCASSLDGTAGELFFGEGSRLTVL.

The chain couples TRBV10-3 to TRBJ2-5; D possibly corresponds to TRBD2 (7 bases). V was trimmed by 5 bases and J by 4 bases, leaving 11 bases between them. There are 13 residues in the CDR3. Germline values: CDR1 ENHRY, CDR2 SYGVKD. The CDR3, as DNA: TGTGCCATCAGTAACAGGGAGGGAGAGACCCAGTACTTC. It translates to CAISNREGETQYF.

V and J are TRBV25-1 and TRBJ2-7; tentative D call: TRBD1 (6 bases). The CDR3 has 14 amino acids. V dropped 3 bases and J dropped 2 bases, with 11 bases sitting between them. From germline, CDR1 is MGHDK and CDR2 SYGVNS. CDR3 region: CASSDSGGPYEQYF. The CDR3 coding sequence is TGTGCCAGCAGTGACAGTGGGGGCCCCTACGAGCAGTACTTC.

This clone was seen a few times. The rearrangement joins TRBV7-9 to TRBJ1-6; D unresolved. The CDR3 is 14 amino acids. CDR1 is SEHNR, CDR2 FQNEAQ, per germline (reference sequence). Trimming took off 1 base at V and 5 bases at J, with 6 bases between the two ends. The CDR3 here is CASSLGADNSPLHF. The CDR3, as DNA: TGTGCCAGCAGCTTAGGCGCAGATAATTCACCCCTCCACTTT.

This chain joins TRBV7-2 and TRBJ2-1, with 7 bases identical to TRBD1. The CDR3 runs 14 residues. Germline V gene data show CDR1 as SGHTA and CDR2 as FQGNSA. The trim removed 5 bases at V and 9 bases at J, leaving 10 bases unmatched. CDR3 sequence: CASSPWTGPREQFF. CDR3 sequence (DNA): TGTGCCAGCAGCCCTTGGACAGGCCCCCGTGAGCAGTTCTTC.

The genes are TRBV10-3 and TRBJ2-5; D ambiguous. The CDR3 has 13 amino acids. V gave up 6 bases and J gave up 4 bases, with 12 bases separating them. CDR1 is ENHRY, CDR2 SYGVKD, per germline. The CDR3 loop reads CAIRSSSGETQYF. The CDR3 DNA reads TGTGCCATCAGATCTTCCTCGGGAGAGACCCAGTACTTC.

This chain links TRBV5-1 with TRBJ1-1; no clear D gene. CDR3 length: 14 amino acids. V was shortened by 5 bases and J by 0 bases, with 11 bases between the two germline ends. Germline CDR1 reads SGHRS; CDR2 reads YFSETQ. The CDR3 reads CASRTGPVNTEAFF. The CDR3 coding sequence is TGCGCCAGCAGGACCGGACCGGTGAACACTGAAGCTTTCTTT.

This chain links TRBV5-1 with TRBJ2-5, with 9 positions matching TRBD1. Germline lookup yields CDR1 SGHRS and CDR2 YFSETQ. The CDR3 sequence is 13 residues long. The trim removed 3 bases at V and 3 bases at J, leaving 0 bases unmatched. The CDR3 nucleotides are TGCGCCAGCAGCTGGACAGGGGAAGAGACCCAGTACTTC. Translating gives CASSWTGEETQYF.

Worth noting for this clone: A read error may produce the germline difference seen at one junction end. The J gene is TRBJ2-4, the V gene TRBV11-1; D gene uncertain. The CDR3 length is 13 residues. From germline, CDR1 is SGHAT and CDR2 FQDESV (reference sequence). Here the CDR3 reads CASSPSAINIQYF. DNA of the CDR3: TGTGCCAGCAGCCCCTCAGCCATAAACATTCAGTACTTC. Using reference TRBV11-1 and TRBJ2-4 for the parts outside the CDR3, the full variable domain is EAEVAQSPRYKITEKSQAVAFWCDPISGHATLYWYRQILGQGPELLVQFQDESVVDDSQLPKDRFSAERLKGVDSTLKIQPAELGDSAMYLCASSPSAINIQYFGAGTRLSVL.

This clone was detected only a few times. The CDR3, as DNA: TGTGCCACCGCACAGGGTATAGGGGATCAGCCCCAGCATTTT. Residues: CATAQGIGDQPQHF. The rearrangement links TRBV15 to TRBJ1-5; a possible D gene is TRBD1 (6 bases). Germline CDR1 LNHNV, CDR2 YYDKDF (reference sequence). Deletions cut 8 bases from V and 5 bases from J, with 16 bases between. This CDR3 is 14 amino acids long.

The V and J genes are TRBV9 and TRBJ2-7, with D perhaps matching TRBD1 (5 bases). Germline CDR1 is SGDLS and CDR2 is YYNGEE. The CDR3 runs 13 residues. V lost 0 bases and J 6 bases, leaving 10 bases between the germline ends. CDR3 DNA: TGTGCCAGCAGCGTAGCCAGGGCCGGCGAGCAGTACTTC. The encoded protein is CASSVARAGEQYF. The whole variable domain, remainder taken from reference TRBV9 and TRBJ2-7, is DSGVTQTPKHLITATGQRVTLRCSPRSGDLSVYWYQQSLDQGLQFLIQYYNGEERAKGNILERFSAQQFPDLHSELNLSSLELGDSALYFCASSVARAGEQYFGPGTRLTVT.

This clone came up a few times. The DNA for the CDR3 is TGTGCCAGCAGACAGGGTTTACGTGGCTACACCTTC. This encodes CASRQGLRGYTF. The chain employs TRBV6-1 and TRBJ1-2; tentatively, D is TRBD1 (6 bases). Germline loops: CDR1 MNHNS, CDR2 SASEGT. This CDR3 region has 12 residues. Trimming pared 6 bases from V and 7 bases from J, leaving 12 bases between.

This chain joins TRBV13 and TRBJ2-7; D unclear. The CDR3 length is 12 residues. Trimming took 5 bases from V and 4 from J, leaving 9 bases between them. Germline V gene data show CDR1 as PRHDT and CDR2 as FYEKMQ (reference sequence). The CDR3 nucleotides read TGTGCCAGCAGCCAAGGGTCTTACGAGCAGTACTTC. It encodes CASSQGSYEQYF.